One TCR beta chain is described in this entry. Its antigen is unknown. The junction departs from germline at one end; a sequencing error may be responsible. This entry comes from a study of cutaneous CD30+ T cell lymphoproliferative disorder and hepatitis E listed by TCRdb under 2018. The method was the immunoSEQ multiplex PCR assay. Imported from immuneACCESS, the table was reduced by TCRdb to in-frame sequences with V and J called. These copies leave out some clones; in studies compared against another copy, an unresolved V gene accounts for under half, and the cause of the remainder is not known. The sample has about 7,700 clones on record, approximately 69% of them singletons. The ten biggest clones cover approximately 1.1% of the sample. CDR1 and CDR2 (MNHEY, SVGAGI) derive from the germline V gene. The CDR3 has 15 amino acids, counting the end cysteine and phenylalanine. Solely the CDR3 DNA is kept, with 45 bases framed from the first base.

The source material was blood. The chain employs TRBV6-5 and TRBJ1-1; 9 central nucleotides agree with TRBD1. The TCR sequence derives from a human donor with a cutaneous T cell lymphoproliferative disorder associated with hepatitis E virus. The nucleotides are TGTGCCAGCAGTCCGGACAGGGGCCAGAACGCTGAAGCTTTCTTT. Its coded protein is CASSPDRGQNAEAFF.